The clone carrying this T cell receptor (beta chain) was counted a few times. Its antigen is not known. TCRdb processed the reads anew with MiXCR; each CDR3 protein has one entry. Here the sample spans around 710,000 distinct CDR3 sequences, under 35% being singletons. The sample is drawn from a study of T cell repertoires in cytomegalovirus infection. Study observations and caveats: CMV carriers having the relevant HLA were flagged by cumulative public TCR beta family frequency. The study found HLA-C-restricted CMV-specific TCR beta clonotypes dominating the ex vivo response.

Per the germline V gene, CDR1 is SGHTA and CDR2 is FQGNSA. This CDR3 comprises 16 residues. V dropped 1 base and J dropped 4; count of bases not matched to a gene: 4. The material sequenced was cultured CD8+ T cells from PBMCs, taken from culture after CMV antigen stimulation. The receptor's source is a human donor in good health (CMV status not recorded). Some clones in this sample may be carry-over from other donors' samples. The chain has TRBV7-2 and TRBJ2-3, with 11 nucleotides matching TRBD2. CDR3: CASSLVAGGQADTQYF. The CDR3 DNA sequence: TGTGCCAGCAGCTTAGTAGCGGGGGGGCAAGCAGATACGCAGTATTTT. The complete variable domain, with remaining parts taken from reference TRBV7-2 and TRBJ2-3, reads GAGVSQSPSNKVTEKGKDVELRCDPISGHTALYWYRQSLGQGLEFLIYFQGNSAPDKSGLPSDRFSAERTGGSVSTLTIQRTQQEDSAVYLCASSLVAGGQADTQYFGPGTRLTVL.